This paragraph reports one T cell receptor (beta chain). Its antigen is unidentified. Germline-derived CDR1 and CDR2 are SGHTA and FQGNSA. V lost 5 bases to trimming and J lost 4 bases; unmatched junction nucleotides: 7. This CDR3 region has 16 residues. TCRdb's table, derived via immunoSEQ multiplex PCR, lists solely in-frame clones and lacks some. This table has 350,000 to 550,000 clones, 89% appearing once. Treatment given: some 20 received Ad26.COV2.S at low or high dose, single or two shots; about 5 received placebo; per-sample allocation not given. Sampling was performed 63 days after the first vaccine or placebo injection. This sample is drawn from a study of Ad26.COV2.S vaccination and SARS-CoV-2 variants. Overall study results and limits: An underestimation of total T cell responses may have resulted from the TCR breadth and depth analyses.

The clonotype originates from a person aged 18-65 years who received the Ad26.COV2.S COVID-19 vaccine or a placebo. Specimen: peripheral blood, collected in a trial of Ad26.COV2.S vaccine versus placebo. This chain uses TRBV7-2 with TRBJ2-5; 13 bases are shared with TRBD2. CDR3 nucleotide sequence: TGTGCCAGCAGCCGCGGACTAGCGGGAGTTTCAGAGACCCAGTACTTC. Protein sequence: CASSRGLAGVSETQYF. Complete variable domain (other parts from reference TRBV7-2 and TRBJ2-5): GAGVSQSPSNKVTEKGKDVELRCDPISGHTALYWYRQSLGQGLEFLIYFQGNSAPDKSGLPSDRFSAERTGGSVSTLTIQRTQQEDSAVYLCASSRGLAGVSETQYFGPGTRLLVL.